A selection of T cell receptor beta chains follows, all from one sample in a study of cytomegalovirus exposure and HLA in healthy donors. TCRdb keeps only in-frame clones here, not all; method: immunoSEQ multiplex PCR. This table holds about 110,000 clones, 75% found once. Sequenced sample: PBMCs. The receptors stem from a man aged 35-49 years in good health and CMV-seronegative. Both conserved end residues are part of each CDR3. Size is stated for part of the rows, as once, few or many counts, or as a class when the clone is expanded.

size: .; V: TRBV2; J: TRBJ1-5; CDR3: CASSEARDQPQHF
size: .; V: TRBV10-2; J: TRBJ1-6; CDR3: CASSESGVSYNSPLHF
size: few; V: TRBV6-1; J: TRBJ1-5; CDR3: CASSEALGQGNQPQHF
size: .; V: TRBV7-9; J: TRBJ2-6; CDR3: CASSLQGTGANVLTF
size: .; V: TRBV9; J: TRBJ1-4; CDR3: CASSEQGRASVEKLFF
size: .; V: TRBV19; J: TRBJ2-7; CDR3: CASSRGLAGDTYEQYF
size: .; V: TRBV7-3; J: TRBJ2-3; CDR3: CASSLPPANTQYF
size: .; V: TRBV2; J: TRBJ2-4; CDR3: CASSENSLLAKNIQYF
size: few; V: TRBV5-1; J: TRBJ2-7; CDR3: CASSPGNYYEQYF
size: .; V: TRBV6-1; J: TRBJ1-2; CDR3: CASREGGAAGYTF
size: .; V: TRBV5-1; J: TRBJ2-1; CDR3: CASSSGQGSFNEQFF
size: .; V: TRBV5-1; J: TRBJ2-1; CDR3: CASSRLDYNEQFF
size: .; V: TRBV29-1; J: TRBJ1-1; CDR3: CSTSFSADTEAFF